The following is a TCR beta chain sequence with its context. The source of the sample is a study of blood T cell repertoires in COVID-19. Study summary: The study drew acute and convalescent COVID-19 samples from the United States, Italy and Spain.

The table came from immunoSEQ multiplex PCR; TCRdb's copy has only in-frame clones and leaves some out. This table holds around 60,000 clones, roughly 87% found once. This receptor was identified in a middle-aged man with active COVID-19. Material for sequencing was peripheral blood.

DNA of the CDR3: TGCGCCAGCAGCCCACAGGGATGGGGCACAGATACGCAGTATTTT. Translated: CASSPQGWGTDTQYF. The chain links TRBV5-1 to TRBJ2-3, with D possibly matching TRBD1 (6 bases). The length of the CDR3 is 15 residues. V dropped 4 bases and J dropped 1 base, with 13 bases sitting between them. CDR1 and CDR2 (germline): SGHRS, YFSETQ.